This TCR beta chain was documented in a study of Ad26.COV2.S vaccination and SARS-CoV-2 variants. Study-wide background: The COV1001 Ad26.COV2.S trial arm included the donor.

Per germline, CDR1 DFQATT and CDR2 SNEGSKA (reference sequence). V was pared by 3 bases and J by 4 bases, with 22 bases between. There are 16 residues in the CDR3. The treatment: some 20 received Ad26.COV2.S at low or high dose, single or two shots; roughly five received placebo; per-sample allocation not given. Samples analyzed were those drawn on day 63 after the first vaccine or placebo injection. The vaccine antigen was prefusion-stabilized Wuhan SARS-CoV-2 spike. Sequenced by immunoSEQ multiplex PCR; TCRdb stores in-frame clones only, minus some. The sample lists some 480,000 clones; approximately 90% were seen once. Study-level points and caveats: Analyses that measured TCR breadth and depth may have underestimated total T cell responses.

This clone appeared a single time. Antigen: not known. The rearrangement links TRBV20-1 to TRBJ2-7, with D perhaps matching TRBD2 (6 bases). Here the sequenced sample was peripheral blood, taken in a trial of Ad26.COV2.S vaccine versus placebo. The sequence came from a person between 18 and 59 years old who received the Ad26.COV2.S COVID-19 vaccine or a placebo. The CDR3 DNA reads as TGCAGTGCTAGTAGAACCCAGGGTTTCGGGAGTTACGAGCAGTACTTC. Protein sequence: CSASRTQGFGSYEQYF.